Listed below are T cell receptor beta chains from one sample, sequenced in a study of cytomegalovirus exposure and HLA in healthy donors. Sequencing used immunoSEQ multiplex PCR; TCRdb keeps in-frame clones, though not all of them. The sample lists approximately 140,000 clones, 70% to 80% occurring once. The sample consisted of PBMCs. Receptor source: a human donor in good health. CDR3s include the opening cysteine and the closing phenylalanine or tryptophan. Each record gives: clone size, D gene, V gene, J gene, CDR3 protein, CDR3 DNA. A D gene is named only where the DNA matches it firmly. Clone size is not always given. Where it is, it says once, few, many or a class for expanded clones.

few	-	TRBV5-6	TRBJ1-1	CASSLGLRNTEAFF	TGTGCCAGCAGCTTGGGACTGAGGAACACTGAAGCTTTCTTT
-	-	TRBV10-3	TRBJ2-3	CAISAHRGLSTDTQYF	TGTGCCATCAGTGCCCACCGGGGGTTAAGCACAGATACGCAGTATTTT
-	TRBD1	TRBV7-9	TRBJ2-7	CASSPTPGQGPYEQYF	TGTGCCAGCAGCCCCACACCGGGACAGGGCCCCTACGAGCAGTACTTC
-	-	TRBV20-1	TRBJ1-1	CSARWSTEAFF	TGCAGTGCTAGGTGGAGTACTGAAGCTTTCTTT
few	TRBD1	TRBV7-2	TRBJ1-4	CASSLGDRYNEKLFF	TGTGCCAGCAGCTTAGGGGACAGATATAATGAAAAACTGTTTTTT
-	-	TRBV25-1	TRBJ2-3	CASGGTTDTQYF	TGTGCCAGCGGGGGGACCACAGATACGCAGTATTTT
-	TRBD2	TRBV6-1	TRBJ2-1	CASSLSGRPYNEQFF	TGTGCCAGCAGTTTAAGCGGGAGGCCCTACAATGAGCAGTTCTTC
-	TRBD1	TRBV28	TRBJ2-7	CASREDRGFPREQYF	TGTGCCAGCAGAGAAGACAGGGGATTTCCTAGGGAGCAGTACTTC
few	TRBD2	TRBV11-2	TRBJ2-1	CASSLNLAGETYNEQFF	TGTGCCAGCAGCTTAAACCTAGCGGGAGAGACCTACAATGAGCAGTTCTTC
-	TRBD1	TRBV6-6	TRBJ1-6	CASSPTGGPYNSPLHF	TGTGCCAGCAGTCCAACAGGGGGCCCCTATAATTCACCCCTCCACTTT
-	TRBD1	TRBV7-9	TRBJ1-2	CASSLGDRGGDGYTF	TGTGCCAGCAGCTTAGGGGACAGGGGAGGAGATGGCTACACCTTC
-	TRBD1	TRBV10-3	TRBJ2-1	CAITSSIQGVSEQFF	TGTGCCATCACCTCCTCAATACAGGGGGTGAGTGAGCAGTTCTTC
-	-	TRBV30	TRBJ1-5	CAWRRGGVGQPQHF	TGTGCCTGGAGGAGGGGAGGGGTAGGTCAGCCCCAGCATTTT
-	TRBD1	TRBV7-2	TRBJ1-6	CASSYRTGGDSPLHF	TGTGCCAGCAGCTACCGGACAGGGGGGGATTCACCCCTCCACTTT
-	TRBD1	TRBV2	TRBJ1-6	CASGTGRNSPLHF	TGTGCCAGCGGGACAGGGCGGAATTCACCCCTCCACTTT
-	-	TRBV7-8	TRBJ2-5	CASSLGVILQETQYF	TGTGCCAGCAGCTTAGGTGTTATCCTCCAAGAGACCCAGTACTTC
-	-	TRBV5-6	TRBJ1-1	CASSSGFRAEAFF	TGTGCCAGCAGCTCAGGGTTCCGGGCTGAAGCTTTCTTT
few	TRBD2	TRBV2	TRBJ2-7	CASSERGVREQYF	TGTGCCAGCAGTGAGCGGGGGGTGAGGGAGCAGTACTTC
-	-	TRBV28	TRBJ2-3	CASSFESGDTQYF	TGTGCCAGCAGTTTCGAATCGGGAGATACGCAGTATTTT
once	TRBD1	TRBV11-2	TRBJ2-1	CASSLVGGRQGVLNEQFF	TGTGCCAGCAGCTTAGTCGGAGGGAGACAGGGGGTACTGAATGAGCAGTTCTTC
-	-	TRBV6-5	TRBJ2-7	CASSRIGATKGEQYF	TGTGCCAGCAGCCGAATTGGGGCAACTAAAGGAGAGCAGTACTTC
-	TRBD2	TRBV11-2	TRBJ2-4	CASSPGLAVLGIQYF	TGTGCCAGCAGCCCAGGACTAGCGGTCTTGGGCATTCAGTACTTC
few	TRBD1	TRBV5-1	TRBJ1-1	CASSLAGQGGNTEAFF	TGCGCCAGCAGCTTGGCGGGGCAGGGGGGGAACACTGAAGCTTTCTTT
-	-	TRBV5-1	TRBJ2-1	CASSLDNTQGLPGVNEQFF	TGCGCCAGCAGCTTGGACAATACCCAGGGTTTGCCTGGGGTCAATGAGCAGTTCTTC
-	TRBD1	TRBV7-2	TRBJ1-4	CASSPRGEGAREKLFF	TGTGCCAGCAGCCCCCGGGGAGAGGGGGCGAGGGAAAAACTGTTTTTT
-	-	TRBV5-4	TRBJ1-1	CASSSEPKRTNMNTEAFF	TGTGCCAGCAGCTCGGAGCCAAAGAGGACTAACATGAACACTGAAGCTTTCTTT
-	-	TRBV12-5	TRBJ1-3	CASGPEDINTIYF	TGTGCTAGTGGCCCGGAAGACATAAACACCATATATTTT
-	-	TRBV5-6	TRBJ2-5	CASSPGSGLAGRETQYF	TGTGCCAGCAGCCCCGGGTCGGGGCTGGCGGGAAGAGAGACCCAGTACTTC
-	TRBD1	TRBV27	TRBJ1-2	CASSLSPTGFILSGYTF	TGTGCCAGCAGTTTATCCCCGACAGGGTTTATTCTCAGTGGCTACACCTTC
-	-	TRBV6-5	TRBJ2-5	CASSPDGRTGETQYF	TGTGCCAGCAGCCCAGACGGCCGTACGGGAGAGACCCAGTACTTC
-	TRBD2	TRBV5-4	TRBJ2-5	CASSSFSGSYQETQYF	TGTGCCAGCAGCTCCTTTAGCGGGTCGTACCAAGAGACCCAGTACTTC
-	TRBD2	TRBV7-9	TRBJ2-5	CATRLAGGTQETQYF	TGTGCCACCCGACTAGCGGGAGGGACGCAAGAGACCCAGTACTTC
-	TRBD1	TRBV15	TRBJ1-1	CATSRDTGENTEAFF	TGTGCCACCAGCAGAGATACAGGGGAGAACACTGAAGCTTTCTTT
-	-	TRBV7-9	TRBJ1-5	CASSQSGENQPQHF	TGTGCCAGCAGCCAGAGTGGGGAGAATCAGCCCCAGCATTTT
-	-	TRBV5-4	TRBJ2-5	CASSLDGGTQYF	TGTGCCAGCAGCTTGGACGGAGGTACCCAGTACTTC
medium-sized	-	TRBV6-5	TRBJ1-6	CASSYASISYNSPLHF	TGTGCCAGCAGTTACGCCTCTATCTCCTATAATTCACCCCTCCACTTT
-	TRBD2	TRBV18	TRBJ2-1	CASSPLAGGHIYNEQFF	TGTGCCAGCTCACCTCTAGCGGGAGGGCACATTTACAATGAGCAGTTCTTC
-	-	TRBV19	TRBJ1-5	CASSIGEHSGQYQPQHF	TGTGCCAGTAGTATAGGAGAACACAGCGGGCAGTACCAGCCCCAGCATTTT
-	-	TRBV1	TRBJ2-5	CTSSQDPLWTWEGAQYF	TGCACCAGCAGCCAAGACCCTCTTTGGACTTGGGAGGGGGCCCAGTACTTC
-	-	TRBV4-3	TRBJ2-7	CASSQSTRQSYEQYF	TGCGCCAGCAGCCAATCCACGCGGCAGTCCTACGAGCAGTACTTC
-	-	TRBV27	TRBJ2-7	CASRPDSSPYEQYF	TGTGCCAGCAGACCAGACAGTTCCCCCTACGAGCAGTACTTC
-	-	TRBV28	TRBJ1-1	CASTPSDRVLNPEAFF	TGTGCCAGCACCCCCTCGGACAGAGTACTAAACCCTGAAGCTTTCTTT
-	TRBD1	TRBV19	TRBJ1-5	CASSIEGTGDQPQHF	TGTGCCAGTAGTATAGAGGGGACAGGGGATCAGCCCCAGCATTTT
-	-	TRBV2	TRBJ1-6	CAGVRTRNSPLHF	TGTGCCGGCGTCAGGACACGGAATTCACCCCTCCACTTT
-	-	TRBV5-1	TRBJ1-1	CASSLGPENTEAFF	TGCGCCAGCAGCTTGGGTCCAGAGAACACTGAAGCTTTCTTT
-	-	TRBV9	TRBJ1-3	CASSLPTGSSGNTIYF	TGTGCCAGCAGTCTTCCGACAGGCTCCTCTGGAAACACCATATATTTT
-	TRBD1	TRBV14	TRBJ1-1	CASSQTRTGKSEAFF	TGTGCCAGCAGCCAAACTCGGACAGGGAAGAGTGAAGCTTTCTTT
-	-	TRBV7-9	TRBJ2-7	CASSLEQGSYEQYF	TGTGCCAGCAGCTTAGAACAGGGTTCCTACGAGCAGTACTTC
-	TRBD1	TRBV6-4	TRBJ1-5	CASSVTGGFGQPQHF	TGTGCCAGCAGTGTCACAGGGGGCTTCGGTCAGCCCCAGCATTTT
-	-	TRBV6-4	TRBJ1-1	CATQGLGTEAFF	TGTGCCACCCAGGGGTTGGGTACTGAAGCTTTCTTT
few	-	TRBV5-6	TRBJ2-3	CASSGYREDTQYF	TGTGCCAGCAGCGGATACAGGGAAGATACGCAGTATTTT
-	TRBD1	TRBV30	TRBJ1-6	CAWSIQGGVSPLHF	TGTGCCTGGAGCATACAGGGGGGAGTTTCACCCCTCCACTTT
-	TRBD2	TRBV7-8	TRBJ2-5	CASSLGLAGSEETQYF	TGTGCCAGCAGCCTCGGACTAGCGGGAAGTGAAGAGACCCAGTACTTC
-	-	TRBV7-9	TRBJ2-7	CASSVATGTRTYEQYF	TGTGCCAGCAGCGTAGCAACCGGGACAAGAACCTACGAGCAGTACTTC